This entry features one T cell receptor beta chain sequence. These data are taken from a study of blood T cell repertoires in COVID-19. At the level of the study: T cells, B-cell-depleted T cells, or PBMCs provided the cDNA or gDNA that served as material.

Measured with immunoSEQ multiplex PCR; TCRdb has only the in-frame clones, and not every one. This table has hundreds of thousands of clones, roughly 89% appearing once. CDR1 and CDR2 from the germline V gene are LGHDT and YNNKEL (reference sequence). This CDR3 contains 14 residues. Between the trimmed V and J ends, which lost 1 base and 7 bases, there was a span of 12 bases. V gene TRBV3-1 (or the pseudogene TRBV3-2) combines with J gene TRBJ2-3; no firm D call. The sequence was collected from a man in his 60s who had recovered from COVID-19. The sample was peripheral blood. DNA for the CDR3: TGTGCCAGCAGCCAAGGGTATTACAGATATACGCAGTATTTT. Its translation is CASSQGYYRYTQYF.